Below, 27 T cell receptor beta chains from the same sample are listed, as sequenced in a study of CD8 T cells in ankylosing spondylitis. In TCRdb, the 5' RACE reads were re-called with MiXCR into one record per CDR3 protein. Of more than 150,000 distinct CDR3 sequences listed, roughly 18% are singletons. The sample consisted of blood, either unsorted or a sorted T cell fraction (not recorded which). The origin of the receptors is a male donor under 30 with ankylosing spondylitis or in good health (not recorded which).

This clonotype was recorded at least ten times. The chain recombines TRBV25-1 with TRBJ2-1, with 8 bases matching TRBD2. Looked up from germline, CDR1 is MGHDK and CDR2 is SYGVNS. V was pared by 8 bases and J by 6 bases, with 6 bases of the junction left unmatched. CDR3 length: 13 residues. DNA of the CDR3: TGTGCCAGCGGGGGACTAGGCCCCAATGAGCAGTTCTTC. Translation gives CASGGLGPNEQFF.

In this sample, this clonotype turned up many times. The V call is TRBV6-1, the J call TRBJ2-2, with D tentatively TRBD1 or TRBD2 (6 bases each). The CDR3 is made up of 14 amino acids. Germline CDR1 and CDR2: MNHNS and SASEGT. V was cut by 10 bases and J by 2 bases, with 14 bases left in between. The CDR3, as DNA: TGTGCCACCCTCCGGGGGCGAAACACCGGGGAGCTGTTTTTT. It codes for CATLRGRNTGELFF.

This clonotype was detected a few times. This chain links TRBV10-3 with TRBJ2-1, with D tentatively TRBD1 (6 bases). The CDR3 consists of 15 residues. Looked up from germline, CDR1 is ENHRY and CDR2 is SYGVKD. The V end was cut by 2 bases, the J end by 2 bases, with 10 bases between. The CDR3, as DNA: TGTGCCATCAGTGAGGGACAGCCTCCCTACAATGAGCAGTTCTTC. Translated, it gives CAISEGQPPYNEQFF.

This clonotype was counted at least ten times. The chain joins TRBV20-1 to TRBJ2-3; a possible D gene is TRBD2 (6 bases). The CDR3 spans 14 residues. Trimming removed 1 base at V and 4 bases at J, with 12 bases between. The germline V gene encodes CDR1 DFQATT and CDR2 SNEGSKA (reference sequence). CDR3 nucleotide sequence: TGCAGTGCTAGAGCGGGAGTGGGTGCAGATACGCAGTATTTT. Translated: CSARAGVGADTQYF.

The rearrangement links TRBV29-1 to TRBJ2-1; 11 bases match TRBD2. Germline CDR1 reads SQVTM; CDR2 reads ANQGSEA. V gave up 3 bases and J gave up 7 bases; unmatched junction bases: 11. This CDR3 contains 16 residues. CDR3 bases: TGCAGCGTTGACCAAGCCACTAGCGGGAGATGGAATGAGCAGTTCTTC. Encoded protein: CSVDQATSGRWNEQFF.

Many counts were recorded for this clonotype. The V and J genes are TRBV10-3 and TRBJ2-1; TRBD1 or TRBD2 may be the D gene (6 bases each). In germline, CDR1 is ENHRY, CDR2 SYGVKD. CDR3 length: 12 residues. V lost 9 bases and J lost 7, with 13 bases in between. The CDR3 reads CAINREDNEQFF. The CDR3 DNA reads TGTGCCATAAACAGGGAGGATAATGAGCAGTTCTTC.

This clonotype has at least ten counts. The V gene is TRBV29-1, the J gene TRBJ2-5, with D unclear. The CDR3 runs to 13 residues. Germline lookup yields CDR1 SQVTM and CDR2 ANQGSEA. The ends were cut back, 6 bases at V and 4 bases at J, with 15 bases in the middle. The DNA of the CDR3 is TGCAGCGTCGCGGACCGGGCCGTAGAGACCCAGTACTTC. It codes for CSVADRAVETQYF. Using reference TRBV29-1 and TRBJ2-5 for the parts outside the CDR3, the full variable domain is SAVISQKPSRDICQRGTSLTIQCQVDSQVTMMFWYRQQPGQSLTLIATANQGSEATYESGFVIDKFPISRPNLTFSTLTVSNMSPEDSSIYLCSVADRAVETQYFGPGTRLLVL.

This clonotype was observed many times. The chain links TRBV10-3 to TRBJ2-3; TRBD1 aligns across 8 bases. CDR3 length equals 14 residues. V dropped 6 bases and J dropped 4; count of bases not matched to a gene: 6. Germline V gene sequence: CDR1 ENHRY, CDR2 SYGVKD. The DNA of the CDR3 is TGTGCCATCAGGCAACAGGGGGTCGCAGATACGCAGTATTTT. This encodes CAIRQQGVADTQYF.

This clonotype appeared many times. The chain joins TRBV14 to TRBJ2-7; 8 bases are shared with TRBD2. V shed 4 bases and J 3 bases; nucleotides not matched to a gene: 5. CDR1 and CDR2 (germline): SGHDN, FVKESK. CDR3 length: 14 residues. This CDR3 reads CASSPAAGGYEQYF. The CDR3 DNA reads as TGTGCCAGCAGCCCCGCGGCGGGAGGCTACGAGCAGTACTTC.

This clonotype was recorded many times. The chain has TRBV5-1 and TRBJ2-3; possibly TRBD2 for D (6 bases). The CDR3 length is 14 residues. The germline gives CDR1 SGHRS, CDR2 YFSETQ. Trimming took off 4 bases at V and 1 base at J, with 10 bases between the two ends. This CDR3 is CASSGSSGTDTQYF. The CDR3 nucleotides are TGCGCCAGCAGCGGGTCTAGCGGCACAGATACGCAGTATTTT.

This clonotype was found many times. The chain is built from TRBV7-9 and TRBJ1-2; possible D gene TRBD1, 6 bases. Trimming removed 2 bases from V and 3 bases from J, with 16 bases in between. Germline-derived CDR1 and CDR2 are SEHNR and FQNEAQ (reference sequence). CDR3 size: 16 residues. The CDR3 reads CASSLLRGGQDYGYTF. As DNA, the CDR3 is TGTGCCAGCAGCTTACTGCGTGGGGGGCAAGACTATGGCTACACCTTC.

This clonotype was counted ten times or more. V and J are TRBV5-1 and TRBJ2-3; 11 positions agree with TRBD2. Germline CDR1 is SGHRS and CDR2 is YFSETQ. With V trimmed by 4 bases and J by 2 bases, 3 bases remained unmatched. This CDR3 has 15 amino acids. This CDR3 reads CASSPLAGDTDTQYF. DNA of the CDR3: TGCGCCAGCAGCCCACTAGCGGGGGACACAGATACGCAGTATTTT.

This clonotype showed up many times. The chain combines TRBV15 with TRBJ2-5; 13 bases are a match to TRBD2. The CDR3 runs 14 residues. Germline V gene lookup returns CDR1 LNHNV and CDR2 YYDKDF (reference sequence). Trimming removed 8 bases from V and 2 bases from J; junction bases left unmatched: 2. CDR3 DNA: TGTGCCACCCGGGGACTAGCGGGGCAAGAGACCCAGTACTTC. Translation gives CATRGLAGQETQYF.

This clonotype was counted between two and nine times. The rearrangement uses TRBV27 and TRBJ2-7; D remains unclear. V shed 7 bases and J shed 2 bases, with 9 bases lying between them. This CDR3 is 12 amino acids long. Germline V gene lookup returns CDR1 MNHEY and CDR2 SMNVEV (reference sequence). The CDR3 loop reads CASTPYTYEQYF. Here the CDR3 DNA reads TGTGCCAGCACTCCATATACCTACGAGCAGTACTTC.

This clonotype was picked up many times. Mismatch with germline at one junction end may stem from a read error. CDR3 in DNA: TGCAGTGCTAGAAACCCAGACAGGCAATCTTTC. Protein sequence: CSARNPDRQSF. This sequence joins TRBV20-1 and TRBJ1-2; D is possibly TRBD1 (6 bases). CDR1 and CDR2 (germline): DFQATT, SNEGSKA (reference sequence). The CDR3 totals 11 residues.

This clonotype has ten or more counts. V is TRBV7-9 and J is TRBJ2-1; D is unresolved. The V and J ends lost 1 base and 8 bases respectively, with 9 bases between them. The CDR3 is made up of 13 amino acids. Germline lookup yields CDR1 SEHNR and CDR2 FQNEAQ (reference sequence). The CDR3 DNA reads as TGTGCCAGCAGCTTAGGGCAGTTGGATGAGCAGTTCTTC. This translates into CASSLGQLDEQFF.

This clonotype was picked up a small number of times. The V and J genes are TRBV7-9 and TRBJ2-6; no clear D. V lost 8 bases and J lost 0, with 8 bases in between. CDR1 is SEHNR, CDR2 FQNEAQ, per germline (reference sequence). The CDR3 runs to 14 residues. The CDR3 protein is CASQYGSGANVLTF. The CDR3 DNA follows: TGTGCCAGCCAGTACGGCTCTGGGGCCAACGTCCTGACTTTC.

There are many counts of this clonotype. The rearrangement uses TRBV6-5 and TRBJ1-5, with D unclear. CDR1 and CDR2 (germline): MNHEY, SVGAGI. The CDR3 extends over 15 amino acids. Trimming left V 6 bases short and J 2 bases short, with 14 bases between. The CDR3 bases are TGTGCCAGCAGCACTAACGGGGTGGGCAATCAGCCCCAGCATTTT. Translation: CASSTNGVGNQPQHF.

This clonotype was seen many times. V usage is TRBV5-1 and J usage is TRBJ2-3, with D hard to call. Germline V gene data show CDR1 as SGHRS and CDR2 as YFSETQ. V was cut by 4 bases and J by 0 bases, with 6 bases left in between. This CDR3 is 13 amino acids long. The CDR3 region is CASSPSSTDTQYF. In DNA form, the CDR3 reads TGCGCCAGCAGCCCCTCTAGCACAGATACGCAGTATTTT. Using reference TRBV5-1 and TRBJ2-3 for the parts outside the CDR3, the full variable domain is KAGVTQTPRYLIKTRGQQVTLSCSPISGHRSVSWYQQTPGQGLQFLFEYFSETQRNKGNFPGRFSGRQFSNSRSEMNVSTLELGDSALYLCASSPSSTDTQYFGPGTRLTVL.

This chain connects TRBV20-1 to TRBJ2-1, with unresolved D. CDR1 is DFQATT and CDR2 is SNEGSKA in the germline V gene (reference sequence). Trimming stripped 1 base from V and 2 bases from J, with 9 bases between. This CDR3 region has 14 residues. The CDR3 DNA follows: TGCAGTGCTAGAGGAGGCAGCGCCTACAATGAGCAGTTCTTC. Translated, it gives CSARGGSAYNEQFF.

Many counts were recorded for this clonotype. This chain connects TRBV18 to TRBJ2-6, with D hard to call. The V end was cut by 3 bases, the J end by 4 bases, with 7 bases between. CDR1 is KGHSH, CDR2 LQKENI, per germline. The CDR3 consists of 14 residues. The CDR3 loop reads CASSPSRGANVLTF. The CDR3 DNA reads TGTGCCAGCTCACCCAGCAGAGGGGCCAACGTCCTGACTTTC.

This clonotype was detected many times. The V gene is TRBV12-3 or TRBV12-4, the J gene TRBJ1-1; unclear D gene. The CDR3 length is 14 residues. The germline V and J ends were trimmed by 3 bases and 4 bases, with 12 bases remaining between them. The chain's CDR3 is CASSFLAESTEAFF. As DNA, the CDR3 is TGTGCCAGCAGTTTTTTGGCCGAGAGCACTGAAGCTTTCTTT.

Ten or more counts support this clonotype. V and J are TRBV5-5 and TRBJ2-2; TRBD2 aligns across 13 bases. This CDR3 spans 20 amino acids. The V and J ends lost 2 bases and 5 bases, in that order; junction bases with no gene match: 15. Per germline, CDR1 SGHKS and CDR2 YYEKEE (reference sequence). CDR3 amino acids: CASSFRQGRTSGSVTGELFF. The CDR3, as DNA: TGTGCCAGCAGCTTCCGACAGGGACGGACTAGCGGGAGCGTAACCGGGGAGCTGTTTTTT.

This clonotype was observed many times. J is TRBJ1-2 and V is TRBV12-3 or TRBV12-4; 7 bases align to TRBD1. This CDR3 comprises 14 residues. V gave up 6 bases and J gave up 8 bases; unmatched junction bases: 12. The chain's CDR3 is CASSLLRDSGGYTF. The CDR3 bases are TGTGCCAGCAGCCTCCTCCGGGACAGTGGGGGCTACACCTTC.

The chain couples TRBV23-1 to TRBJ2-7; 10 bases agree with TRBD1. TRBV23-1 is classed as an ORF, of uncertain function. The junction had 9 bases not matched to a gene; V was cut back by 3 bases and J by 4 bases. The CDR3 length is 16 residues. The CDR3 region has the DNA TGCGCCAGCAGTCAGCTTGGGACAGGGGAACGGTACGAGCAGTACTTC. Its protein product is CASSQLGTGERYEQYF.

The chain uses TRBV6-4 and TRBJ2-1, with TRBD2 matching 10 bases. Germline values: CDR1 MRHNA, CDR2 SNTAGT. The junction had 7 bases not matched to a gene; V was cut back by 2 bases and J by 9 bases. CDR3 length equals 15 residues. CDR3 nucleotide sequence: TGTGCCAGCAGTGACCTAGCGGGAGTTTTTTCTGAGCAGTTCTTC. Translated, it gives CASSDLAGVFSEQFF.

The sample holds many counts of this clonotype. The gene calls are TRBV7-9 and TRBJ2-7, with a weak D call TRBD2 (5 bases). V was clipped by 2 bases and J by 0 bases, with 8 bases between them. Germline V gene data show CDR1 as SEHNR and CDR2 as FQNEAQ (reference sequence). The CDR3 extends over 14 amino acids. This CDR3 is CASSLLASSYEQYF. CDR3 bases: TGTGCCAGCAGCTTACTAGCTAGCTCCTACGAGCAGTACTTC.